Following are 21 T cell receptor beta chains from one sample sequenced in a study of OX40 agonist ivuxolimab in advanced cancers. Some clones are missing from TCRdb's copy, which holds only in-frame ones; the method was immunoSEQ multiplex PCR. Among about 98,000 clones, approximately 90% were seen once, and the ten largest hold 0.82%. Source: CD4+ or CD8+ T cells sorted from blood, taken in a trial of the OX40 agonist ivuxolimab. Receptors originate from an adult with an advanced solid tumor such as melanoma, head and neck, liver or kidney cancer.

The genes are TRBV27 and TRBJ2-1; TRBD2 matches at 8 bases. V gave up 6 bases and J gave up 3 bases; unmatched junction bases: 4. Per germline, CDR1 MNHEY and CDR2 SMNVEV (reference sequence). The length of the CDR3 is 14 residues. CDR3 region: CASRVSGDYNEQFF. In DNA, the CDR3 is TGTGCCAGCAGGGTTAGCGGGGACTACAATGAGCAGTTCTTC.

This clone occurred a few times. CDR3 protein: CASSTESGYTF. As DNA, the CDR3 is TGTGCCAGCAGCACTGAGTCAGGCTACACCTTC. The V and J genes are TRBV7-9 and TRBJ1-2; D remains unclear. From germline, CDR1 is SEHNR and CDR2 FQNEAQ (reference sequence). The CDR3 contains 11 residues. Trimming left V 5 bases short and J 8 bases short, with 9 bases between.

This sequence joins TRBV5-8 and TRBJ1-2; D not certain. The length of the CDR3 is 15 residues. V lost 4 bases to trimming and J lost 3 bases, with 16 bases between them. The germline gives CDR1 SGHTS, CDR2 YDEGEE. The CDR3 region is CASSARLYIDYGYTF. The CDR3 DNA reads TGTGCCAGCAGCGCCCGTCTGTATATTGACTATGGCTACACCTTC. Combining the CDR3 with reference TRBV5-8 and TRBJ1-2 gives the whole variable domain EAGVTQSPTHLIKTRGQQATLRCSPISGHTSVYWYQQALGLGLQFLLWYDEGEERNRGNFPPRFSGRQFPNYSSELNVNALELEDSALYLCASSARLYIDYGYTFGSGTRLTVV.

The chain links TRBV10-3 to TRBJ2-1; D may be TRBD2 (6 bases). The CDR3 totals 14 residues. V lost 7 bases, J lost 6 bases, and 16 bases lay in between. CDR1 ENHRY and CDR2 SYGVKD come from the germline V gene. The DNA of the CDR3 is TGTGCCATCACGGGCGGGAAGGATCGCAATGAGCAGTTCTTC. It codes for CAITGGKDRNEQFF.

This chain links TRBV28 with TRBJ2-1; no clear D gene. V lost 6 bases and J 0 bases, leaving 0 bases between the germline ends. CDR3 length: 11 amino acids. The germline V gene has CDR1 MDHEN and CDR2 SYDVKM. CDR3 bases: TGTGCCAGCAGCTCCTACAATGAGCAGTTCTTC. Translating gives CASSSYNEQFF.

CDR3 protein: CASSPWTQGGELFF. In DNA form, the CDR3 reads TGTGCCAGCAGCCCGTGGACTCAGGGCGGGGAGCTGTTTTTT. J is TRBJ2-2 and V is TRBV28; D could derive from TRBD1 or TRBD2 (5 bases each). The CDR3 length is 14 residues. Germline-derived CDR1 and CDR2 are MDHEN and SYDVKM. The V and J ends lost 6 bases and 7 bases respectively, with 15 bases between them. The full variable domain, rest sourced from reference TRBV28 and TRBJ2-2, is DVKVTQSSRYLVKRTGEKVFLECVQDMDHENMFWYRQDPGLGLRLIYFSYDVKMKEKGDIPEGYSVSREKKERFSLILESASTNQTSMYLCASSPWTQGGELFFGEGSRLTVL.

The genes are TRBV6-5 and TRBJ2-5, with no clear D. The V end lost 6 bases, the J end lost 4 bases, and 9 bases lay between the germline ends. Looked up from germline, CDR1 is MNHEY and CDR2 is SVGAGI. The CDR3 is 12 amino acids. CDR3 loop: CASRSLGETQYF. For the CDR3, the DNA is TGTGCCAGCAGGAGTTTAGGAGAGACCCAGTACTTC.

This chain joins TRBV10-3 and TRBJ2-7; the match to TRBD1 covers 7 bases. With 3 bases clipped from V and 4 bases from J, the junction kept 3 bases outside the gene matches. The CDR3 sequence is 13 residues long. Germline V gene sequence: CDR1 ENHRY, CDR2 SYGVKD. This CDR3 is CAISEGGGYEQYF. The CDR3 DNA sequence: TGTGCCATCAGTGAAGGGGGCGGGTACGAGCAGTACTTC.

The rearrangement links TRBV25-1 to TRBJ1-2, with 9 nucleotides matching TRBD1. This CDR3 region has 16 residues. V gave up 1 base and J gave up 8 bases; unmatched junction bases: 11. Germline-derived CDR1 and CDR2 are MGHDK and SYGVNS. The CDR3 coding sequence is TGTGCCAGCAGTGAATCAAATGTGGGACAGGGTACAGGCTACACCTTC. It is translated as CASSESNVGQGTGYTF.

This clone came up once. The gene calls are TRBV5-1 and TRBJ2-7; 10 bases are shared with TRBD2. Germline values: CDR1 SGHRS, CDR2 YFSETQ. The CDR3 runs 15 residues. V shed 3 bases, J shed 3 bases, and the junction held 6 bases outside the gene matches. The CDR3 spells CASSSTSGMDYEQYF. In nucleotides, the CDR3 is TGCGCCAGCAGCTCTACTAGCGGGATGGACTACGAGCAGTACTTC.

V usage is TRBV19 and J usage is TRBJ1-4; D is unclear. Germline V gene data show CDR1 as LNHDA and CDR2 as SQIVND (reference sequence). The CDR3 sequence is 14 residues long. Deletions cut 3 bases from V and 8 bases from J, with 13 bases between. In DNA, the CDR3 is TGTGCCAGTAGTATGGAAAGGCCTTCGGAAAAACTGTTTTTT. Protein: CASSMERPSEKLFF. The full variable domain, its missing parts supplied by reference TRBV19 and TRBJ1-4, is DGGITQSPKYLFRKEGQNVTLSCEQNLNHDAMYWYRQDPGQGLRLIYYSQIVNDFQKGDIAEGYSVSREKKESFPLTVTSAQKNPTAFYLCASSMERPSEKLFFGSGTQLSVL.

This clone was recorded once. The V call is TRBV19, the J call TRBJ1-5; 7 bases line up with TRBD1. J was trimmed by 2 bases and V by 6 bases; bases with no gene match: 7. Looked up from germline, CDR1 is LNHDA and CDR2 is SQIVND (reference sequence). The CDR3 is 15 amino acids. This chain's CDR3 is CASRRTGARNQPQHF. CDR3 nucleotides: TGTGCCAGTAGGAGGACAGGTGCGCGCAATCAGCCCCAGCATTTT.

The V gene is TRBV6-5, the J gene TRBJ1-2, with TRBD1 identical over 9 bases. This CDR3 is 13 amino acids long. Losses at the gene ends were 5 bases for V and 8 bases for J; bases not matched to a gene: 6. From germline, CDR1 is MNHEY and CDR2 SVGAGI. DNA for the CDR3: TGTGCCAGCAGTACCGGACAGGGGAGAGGCTACACCTTC. Amino acids: CASSTGQGRGYTF.

The J gene is TRBJ2-1, the V gene TRBV2, with no clear D. The CDR3 loop spans 14 amino acids. V was trimmed by 7 bases and J by 0 bases, leaving 10 bases between them. The germline CDR1 and CDR2 sequences are SNHLY and FYNNEI. The chain's CDR3 is CASKTSSSYNEQFF. Here the CDR3 DNA reads TGTGCCAGCAAGACTTCGAGCTCCTACAATGAGCAGTTCTTC.

The chain uses TRBV6-6 and TRBJ1-5, with TRBD1 as a possible D gene (5 bases). Per germline, CDR1 MNHNY and CDR2 SVGAGI (reference sequence). The V and J ends lost 0 bases and 2 bases respectively, with 11 bases between them. The CDR3 is 16 amino acids. The CDR3 loop is CASSYSKAGGNQPQHF. Written as DNA, the CDR3 is TGTGCCAGCAGTTACTCGAAGGCGGGGGGCAATCAGCCCCAGCATTTT.

In nucleotides, the CDR3 is TGTGCCAGCACTAAATTGAGCGCACCATACGAGCAGTACTTC. Translated: CASTKLSAPYEQYF. The chain links TRBV28 to TRBJ2-7; D is ambiguous. Germline CDR1 MDHEN, CDR2 SYDVKM. Trimming took 7 bases from V and 4 from J, leaving 17 bases between them. This CDR3 is 14 amino acids long.

This rearrangement joins TRBV10-3 to TRBJ1-2; D is unresolved. Germline V gene data show CDR1 as ENHRY and CDR2 as SYGVKD. This CDR3 spans 12 amino acids. Between the trimmed V and J ends, which lost 11 bases and 1 base, there was a span of 11 bases. CDR3 region: CASRADNYGYTF. CDR3 in DNA: TGTGCCTCAAGAGCCGATAACTATGGCTACACCTTC.

The chain links TRBV7-3 to TRBJ2-3, with D perhaps TRBD1 or TRBD2 (5 bases each). The CDR3 is 13 residues long. V dropped 2 bases and J dropped 4 bases, with 7 bases sitting between them. Germline V gene sequence: CDR1 SGHTA, CDR2 FQGTGA. The DNA for the CDR3 is TGTGCCAGCAGCTTAGTGGGGGCAGATACGCAGTATTTT. Protein: CASSLVGADTQYF.

A word on this clone: The sample has other DNA sequences that encode this CDR3 too. This chain joins TRBV18 and TRBJ1-3; a weak D match, TRBD1 (5 bases). Trimming pared 2 bases from V and 0 bases from J, leaving 5 bases between. The CDR3 has 14 amino acids. Germline V gene sequence: CDR1 KGHSH, CDR2 LQKENI. CDR3 sequence (DNA): TGTGCCAGCTCACCAGACAGCTCTGGAAACACCATATATTTT. It is translated as CASSPDSSGNTIYF. Supplemented by reference TRBV18 and TRBJ1-3, the full variable domain reads NAGVMQNPRHLVRRRGQEARLRCSPMKGHSHVYWYRQLPEEGLKFMVYLQKENIIDESGMPKERFSAEFPKEGPSILRIQQVVRGDSAAYFCASSPDSSGNTIYFGEGSWLTVV.

The V call is TRBV5-4, the J call TRBJ1-6, with a tentative D call TRBD1 (5 bases). CDR1 is SGHNT and CDR2 is YYREEE in the germline V gene (reference sequence). The CDR3 is 16 amino acids. Trimming stripped 4 bases from V and 0 bases from J, with 11 bases between. The CDR3 DNA is TGTGCCAGCAGCGTCGGGACCTACTCCTATAATTCACCCCTCCACTTT. Residues: CASSVGTYSYNSPLHF.

This sequence joins TRBV4-2 and TRBJ2-3; 9 nucleotides agree with TRBD2. From germline, CDR1 is LGHNA and CDR2 YNFKEQ. J gave up 8 bases and V 0 bases, and 9 bases lay outside the gene matches. The CDR3 totals 16 residues. The CDR3 here is CASSQDLAGPSGTQYF. As DNA, the CDR3 is TGTGCCAGCAGCCAAGATCTAGCGGGACCTTCTGGTACGCAGTATTTT.